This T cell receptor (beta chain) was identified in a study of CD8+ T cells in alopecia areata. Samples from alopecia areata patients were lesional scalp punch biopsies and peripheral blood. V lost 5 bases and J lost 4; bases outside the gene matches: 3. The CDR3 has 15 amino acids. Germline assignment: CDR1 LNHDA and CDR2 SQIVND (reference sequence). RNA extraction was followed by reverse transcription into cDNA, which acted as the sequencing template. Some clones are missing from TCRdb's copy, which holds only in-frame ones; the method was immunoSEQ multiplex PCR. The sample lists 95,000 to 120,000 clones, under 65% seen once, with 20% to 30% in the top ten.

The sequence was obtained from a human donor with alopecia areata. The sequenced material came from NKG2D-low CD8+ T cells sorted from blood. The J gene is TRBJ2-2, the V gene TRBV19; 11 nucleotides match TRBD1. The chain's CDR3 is CASSLGTGGTGELFF. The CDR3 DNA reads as TGTGCCAGTAGTCTCGGGACAGGGGGCACCGGGGAGCTGTTTTTT.